This T cell receptor beta chain was obtained from a study of T cell repertoires in cytomegalovirus infection. Study context: Recently described HLA-C-restricted plus well-studied HLA-B-restricted CMV epitopes were used. Notes on the study in general: Adding up the frequency of public TCR beta families identified people who carried CMV plus the relevant HLA. Across the ex vivo response, the dominant clonotypes were HLA-C-restricted CMV-specific TCR beta clonotypes.

TCRdb re-called the reads through MiXCR, storing one row per CDR3 protein. Of just over 450,000 distinct CDR3 sequences in the sample, about two fifths are singletons; the top ten hold around 45%. V lost 11 bases and J lost 7, with 15 bases in between. The germline gives CDR1 SGHAT, CDR2 FQDESV (reference sequence). The CDR3 covers 11 residues. With regard to this clonotype: Its target is unknown.

The sequence derives from a human donor in good health (CMV status not recorded). Some clones in this sample may be carry-over from other donors' samples. The chain has TRBV11-1 and TRBJ2-7; weak D call: TRBD2 (6 bases). Sequencing used cultured PBMCs, obtained from culture after CMV antigen stimulation. The CDR3 spells CAPRRVAEQYF. DNA for the CDR3: TGTGCCCCTAGGAGGGTTGCTGAGCAGTACTTC.